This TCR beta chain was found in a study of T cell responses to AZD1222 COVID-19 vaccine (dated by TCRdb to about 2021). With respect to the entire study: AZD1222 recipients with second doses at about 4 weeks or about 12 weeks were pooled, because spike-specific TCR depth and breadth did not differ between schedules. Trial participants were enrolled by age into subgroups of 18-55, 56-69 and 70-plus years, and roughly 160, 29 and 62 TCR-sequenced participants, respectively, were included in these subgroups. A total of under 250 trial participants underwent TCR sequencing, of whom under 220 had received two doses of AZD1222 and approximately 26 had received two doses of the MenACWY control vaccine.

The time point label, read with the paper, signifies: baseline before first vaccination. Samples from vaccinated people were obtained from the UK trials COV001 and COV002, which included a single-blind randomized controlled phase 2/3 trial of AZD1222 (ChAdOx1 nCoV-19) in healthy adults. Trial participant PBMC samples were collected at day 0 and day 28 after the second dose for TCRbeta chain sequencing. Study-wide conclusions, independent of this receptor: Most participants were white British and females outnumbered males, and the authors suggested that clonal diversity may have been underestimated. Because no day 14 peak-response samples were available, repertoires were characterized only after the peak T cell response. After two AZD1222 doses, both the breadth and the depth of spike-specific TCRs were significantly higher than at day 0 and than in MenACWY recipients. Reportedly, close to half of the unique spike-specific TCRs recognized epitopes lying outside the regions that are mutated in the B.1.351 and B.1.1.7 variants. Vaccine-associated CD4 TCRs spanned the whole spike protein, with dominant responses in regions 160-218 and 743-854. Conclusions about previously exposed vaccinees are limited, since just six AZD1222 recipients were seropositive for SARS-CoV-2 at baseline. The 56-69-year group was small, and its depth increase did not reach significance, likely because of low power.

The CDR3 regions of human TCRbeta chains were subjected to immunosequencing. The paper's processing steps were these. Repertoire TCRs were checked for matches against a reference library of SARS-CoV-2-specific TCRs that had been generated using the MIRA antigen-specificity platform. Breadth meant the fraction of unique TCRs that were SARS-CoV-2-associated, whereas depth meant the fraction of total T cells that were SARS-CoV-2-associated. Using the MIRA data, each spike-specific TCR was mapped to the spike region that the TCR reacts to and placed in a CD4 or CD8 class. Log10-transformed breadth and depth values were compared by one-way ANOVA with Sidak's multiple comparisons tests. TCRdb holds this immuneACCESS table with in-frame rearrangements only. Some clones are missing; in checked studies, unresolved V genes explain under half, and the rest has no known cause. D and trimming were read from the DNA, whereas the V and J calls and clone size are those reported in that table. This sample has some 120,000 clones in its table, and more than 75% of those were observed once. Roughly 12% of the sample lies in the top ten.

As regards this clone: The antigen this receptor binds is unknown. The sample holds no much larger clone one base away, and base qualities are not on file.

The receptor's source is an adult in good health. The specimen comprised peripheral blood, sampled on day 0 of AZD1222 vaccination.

The nucleotide sequence is TGCGCCAGCAGCCATGCCTCCTGGGACCTAACCTTC. It encodes CASSHASWDLTF. The chain is assembled from TRBV4-3 and TRBJ1-2; a tentative D call is TRBD1 (5 bases match). Measured from the cysteine to the phenylalanine, the CDR3 is 12 residues long. This entry keeps only the CDR3 DNA: 36 bases, framed from base 1. Taken from the germline V gene, the CDR1 and CDR2 loops are LGHNA and YSLEER. Trimming removed 3 bases from V and 14 bases from J, leaving 16 bases between the germline ends.